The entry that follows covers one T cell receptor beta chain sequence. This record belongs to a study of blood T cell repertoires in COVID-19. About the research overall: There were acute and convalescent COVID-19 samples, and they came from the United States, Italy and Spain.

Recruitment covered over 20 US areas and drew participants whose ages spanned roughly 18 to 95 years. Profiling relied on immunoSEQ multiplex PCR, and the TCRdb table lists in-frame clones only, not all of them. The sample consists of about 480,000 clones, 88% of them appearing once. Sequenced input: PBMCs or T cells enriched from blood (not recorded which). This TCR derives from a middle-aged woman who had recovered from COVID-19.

The CDR3 bases are TGTGCCAGCAGCGGAGATAGCAATCAGCCCCAGCATTTT. Translated, it gives CASSGDSNQPQHF. The chain has TRBV7-9 and TRBJ1-5; D is unclear. CDR1 is SEHNR, CDR2 FQNEAQ, per germline (reference sequence). V was shortened by 5 bases and J by 0 bases, with 5 bases between the two germline ends. The CDR3 contains 13 residues.